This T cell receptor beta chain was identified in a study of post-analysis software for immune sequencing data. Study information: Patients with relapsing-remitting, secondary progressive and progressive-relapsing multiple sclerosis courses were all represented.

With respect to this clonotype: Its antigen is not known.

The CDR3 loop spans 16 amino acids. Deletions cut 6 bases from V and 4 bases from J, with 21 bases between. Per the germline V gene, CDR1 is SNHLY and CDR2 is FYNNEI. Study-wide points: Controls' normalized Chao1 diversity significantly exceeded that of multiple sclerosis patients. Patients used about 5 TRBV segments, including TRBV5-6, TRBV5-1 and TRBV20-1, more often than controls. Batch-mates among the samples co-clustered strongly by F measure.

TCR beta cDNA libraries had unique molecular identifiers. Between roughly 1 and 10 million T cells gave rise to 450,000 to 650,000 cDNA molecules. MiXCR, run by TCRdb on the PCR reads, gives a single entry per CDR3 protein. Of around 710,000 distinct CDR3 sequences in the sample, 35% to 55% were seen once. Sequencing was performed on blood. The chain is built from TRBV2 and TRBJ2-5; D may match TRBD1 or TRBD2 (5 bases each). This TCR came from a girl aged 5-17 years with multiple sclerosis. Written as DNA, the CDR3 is TGTGCCAGCAGGGGGGAAGAGGATGGTAGGGGAGAGACCCAGTACTTC. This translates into CASRGEEDGRGETQYF.